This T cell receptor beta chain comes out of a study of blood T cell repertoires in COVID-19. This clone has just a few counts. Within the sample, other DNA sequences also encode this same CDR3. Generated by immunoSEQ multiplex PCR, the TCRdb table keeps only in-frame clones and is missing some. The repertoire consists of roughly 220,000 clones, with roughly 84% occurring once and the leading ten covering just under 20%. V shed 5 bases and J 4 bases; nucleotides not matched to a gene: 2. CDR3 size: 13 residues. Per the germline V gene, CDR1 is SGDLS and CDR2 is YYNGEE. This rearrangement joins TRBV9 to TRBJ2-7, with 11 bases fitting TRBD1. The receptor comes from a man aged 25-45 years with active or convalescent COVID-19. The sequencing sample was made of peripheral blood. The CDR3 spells CASSGQGAYEQYF. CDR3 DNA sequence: TGTGCCAGCAGTGGACAGGGGGCTTACGAGCAGTACTTC. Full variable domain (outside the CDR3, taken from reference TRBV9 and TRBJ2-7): DSGVTQTPKHLITATGQRVTLRCSPRSGDLSVYWYQQSLDQGLQFLIQYYNGEERAKGNILERFSAQQFPDLHSELNLSSLELGDSALYFCASSGQGAYEQYFGPGTRLTVT.